This TCR beta chain emerged from a study of blood T cell repertoires in COVID-19. Libraries were prepared by immunoSEQ multiplex PCR; TCRdb keeps only in-frame clonotypes and omits some of them. The sample has fewer than 300,000 clones; around four fifths are singletons. Germline lookup yields CDR1 GTSNPN and CDR2 SVGIG (reference sequence). V lost 1 base to trimming and J lost 5 bases, with 9 bases between them. There are 13 residues in the CDR3. The specimen sequenced was peripheral blood. The origin of this receptor is a woman between 65 and 79 years old with active or convalescent COVID-19. J is TRBJ1-5 and V is TRBV30; no definite D call. CDR3 sequence: CAWSGTEYQPQHF. In nucleotides, the CDR3 is TGTGCCTGGAGTGGAACGGAGTATCAGCCCCAGCATTTT.